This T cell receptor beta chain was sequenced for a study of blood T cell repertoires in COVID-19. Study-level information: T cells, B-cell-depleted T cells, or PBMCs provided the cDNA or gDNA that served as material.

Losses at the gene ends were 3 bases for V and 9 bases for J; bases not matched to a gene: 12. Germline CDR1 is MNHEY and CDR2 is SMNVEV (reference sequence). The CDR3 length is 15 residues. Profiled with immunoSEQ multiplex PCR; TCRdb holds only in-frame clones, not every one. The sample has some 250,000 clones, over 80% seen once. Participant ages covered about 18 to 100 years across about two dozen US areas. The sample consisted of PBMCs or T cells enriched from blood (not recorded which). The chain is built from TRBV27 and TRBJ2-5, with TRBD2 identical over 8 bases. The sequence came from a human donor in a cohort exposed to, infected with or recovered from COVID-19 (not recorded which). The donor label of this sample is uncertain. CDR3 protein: CASSFGGAAGVAQYF. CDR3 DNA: TGTGCCAGCAGTTTCGGGGGGGCGGCCGGCGTGGCCCAGTACTTC.